The rows below give T cell receptor beta chains drawn from one sample of a study of blood T cell repertoires in COVID-19. This table comes from immunoSEQ multiplex PCR, and its TCRdb copy is limited to in-frame clones, with some not included. The sample lists about 78,000 clones; around nine tenths were seen once. Specimen: peripheral blood. All receptors derive from a man aged 45-65 years with active or convalescent COVID-19. The CDR3 runs from the conserved cysteine through the conserved F or W. Each record gives: J gene, D gene, clone size, V gene, CDR3 protein, CDR3 DNA. A D gene is named only where the DNA matches it firmly. The size entry is marked missing in some rows and otherwise reads once, few, many or a size class.

>TRBJ2-3|TRBD2|.|TRBV12-3/TRBV12-4
CASNGGKTQYF
TGTGCCAGCAACGGGGGGAAGACGCAGTATTTT
>TRBJ2-1|.|.|TRBV7-2
CASSQGSDPSYNEQFF
TGTGCCAGCAGCCAAGGGAGCGACCCCTCCTACAATGAGCAGTTCTTC
>TRBJ2-2|.|.|TRBV28
CASSTKKQGGDTGELFF
TGTGCCAGCAGTACAAAGAAACAGGGGGGGGACACCGGGGAGCTGTTTTTT
>TRBJ2-5|TRBD2|.|TRBV15
CATSRGGSGQETQYF
TGTGCCACCAGCAGAGGAGGTAGCGGGCAAGAGACCCAGTACTTC
>TRBJ2-3|.|.|TRBV15
CATSRDAGDTQYF
TGTGCCACCAGCAGAGATGCCGGGGATACGCAGTATTTT
>TRBJ1-4|.|.|TRBV5-1
CASSRDYPGEKLFF
TGCGCCAGCAGCCGAGACTACCCTGGTGAAAAACTGTTTTTT
>TRBJ1-6|.|few|TRBV7-2
CASSLGSPYNSPLHF
TGTGCCAGCAGCTTAGGGAGTCCTTATAATTCACCCCTCCACTTT
>TRBJ1-5|TRBD1|.|TRBV7-8
CASSSSTGIRPQHF
TGTGCCAGCAGCTCCTCGACAGGGATTAGGCCCCAGCATTTT
>TRBJ2-2|.|few|TRBV7-2
CASSQGLGTGELFF
TGTGCCAGCAGCCAGGGCCTAGGCACCGGGGAGCTGTTTTTT
>TRBJ1-6|TRBD1|once|TRBV4-1
CASSQADRAHSPLHF
TGCGCCAGCAGCCAAGCCGACAGGGCCCATTCACCCCTCCACTTT
>TRBJ2-2|.|few|TRBV18
CASSPTLETGELFF
TGTGCCAGCTCACCTACTCTCGAGACCGGGGAGCTGTTTTTT
>TRBJ2-1|TRBD2|many|TRBV6-5
CASSPGLAGTNEQFF
TGTGCCAGCAGTCCCGGACTAGCGGGGACGAATGAGCAGTTCTTC
>TRBJ2-1|TRBD2|.|TRBV29-1
CSVEVGTSGDEQFF
TGCAGCGTTGAAGTTGGGACTAGCGGGGATGAGCAGTTCTTC
>TRBJ2-3|.|few|TRBV5-1
CASSLSVGTDTQYF
TGCGCCAGCAGCTTGTCTGTCGGCACAGATACGCAGTATTTT
>TRBJ2-7|TRBD1|.|TRBV19
CASSIDSTGDTYEQYF
TGTGCCAGTAGTATAGATAGCACAGGGGACACCTACGAGCAGTACTTC
>TRBJ2-1|TRBD2|.|TRBV3-1/TRBV3-2
CASSQAVGTRGGHEQFF
TGTGCCAGCAGCCAAGCGGTTGGGACTAGAGGCGGCCATGAGCAGTTCTTC
>TRBJ2-5|TRBD1|.|TRBV5-1
CASSSRGQETQYF
TGCGCCAGCAGCTCCAGGGGGCAAGAGACCCAGTACTTC
>TRBJ2-1|.|.|TRBV29-1
CSVENRTYYNEQFF
TGCAGCGTCGAAAACAGAACCTACTACAATGAGCAGTTCTTC